The 10 T cell receptor beta chains below all came from one sample that was sequenced in a study of shared clonotypes between healthy human individuals. The protocol was immunoSEQ multiplex PCR, while the TCRdb copy is restricted to in-frame clones and leaves out a portion. This table has some 1 million clones, about 80% appearing once. Sequences were obtained from memory CD4+ T cells sorted from blood. Subset in this sample: CD45RA-negative fraction. The receptor set was obtained from a man between 18 and 35 years old in good health.

The chain links TRBV30 to TRBJ1-4; 9 bases fit TRBD1. The CDR3 is 14 amino acids. Per the germline V gene, CDR1 is GTSNPN and CDR2 is SVGIG (reference sequence). V shed 1 base, J shed 5 bases, and the junction held 2 bases outside the gene matches. CDR3 loop: CAWSAGTGNEKLFF. As DNA, the CDR3 is TGTGCCTGGAGTGCCGGGACAGGGAATGAAAAACTGTTTTTT.

J is TRBJ1-6 and V is TRBV7-9; the D is unclear. The CDR3 runs 13 residues. V was cut by 1 base and J by 11 bases, with 9 bases left in between. CDR1 and CDR2 (germline): SEHNR, FQNEAQ (reference sequence). The CDR3, as DNA: TGTGCCAGCAGCTTAGACGGCCTTCCACCCCTCCACTTT. Translation gives CASSLDGLPPLHF.

The V call is TRBV19, the J call TRBJ1-6; D might be TRBD1 (6 bases). The V end lost 4 bases, the J end lost 8 bases, and 15 bases lay between the germline ends. Germline lookup yields CDR1 LNHDA and CDR2 SQIVND (reference sequence). The CDR3 is 15 residues long. The CDR3 nucleotides are TGTGCCAGTAGTAAGGGGGGTGGGAAGGATTCACCCCTCCACTTT. This encodes CASSKGGGKDSPLHF.

V gene TRBV11-2 combines with J gene TRBJ2-2; TRBD1 agrees at 7 bases. Per germline, CDR1 SGHAT and CDR2 FQNNGV. The CDR3 contains 16 residues. Trimming removed 6 bases from V and 4 bases from J; junction bases left unmatched: 11. The CDR3 DNA reads TGTGCCAGCAGACGTCCGGGACAGATTATCACCGGGGAGCTGTTTTTT. Residues: CASRRPGQIITGELFF.

The chain employs TRBV9 and TRBJ1-3; the match to TRBD1 covers 8 bases. Germline V gene data show CDR1 as SGDLS and CDR2 as YYNGEE. The length of the CDR3 is 15 residues. The V and J ends lost 3 bases and 4 bases, in that order; junction bases with no gene match: 6. Written as DNA, the CDR3 is TGTGCCAGCAGCGCCCAGGGGGCTGAAGGAAACACCATATATTTT. This translates into CASSAQGAEGNTIYF.

There are a few counts of this clone. The gene calls are TRBV6-1 and TRBJ2-7; 7 nucleotides line up with TRBD2. CDR1 and CDR2 (germline): MNHNS, SASEGT. This CDR3 is 13 amino acids long. The ends lost 6 bases at V and 5 bases at J; junction bases unmatched: 7. The CDR3 protein is CASRMAGEDEQYF. In DNA form, the CDR3 reads TGTGCCAGCAGGATGGCGGGAGAGGACGAGCAGTACTTC.

The rearrangement uses TRBV5-1 and TRBJ2-3; D unclear. The CDR3 is 14 residues long. CDR1 and CDR2 (germline): SGHRS, YFSETQ. Trimming took off 4 bases at V and 0 bases at J, with 9 bases between the two ends. The CDR3 nucleotides read TGCGCCAGCAGCATAGGACGGAGCACAGATACGCAGTATTTT. Its protein is CASSIGRSTDTQYF.

The chain links TRBV9 to TRBJ1-2; D perhaps matches TRBD1 (5 bases). In germline, CDR1 is SGDLS, CDR2 YYNGEE. The CDR3 length is 13 residues. V was clipped by 4 bases and J by 4 bases, with 11 bases between them. CDR3 sequence reads: CASSRGGTYGYTF. DNA for the CDR3: TGTGCCAGCAGCCGGGGGGGTACCTATGGCTACACCTTC.

The CDR3 nucleotides read TGCGCCAGCAGCCCTCTGACAGGGGGCTACACAGATACGCAGTATTTT. Translation gives CASSPLTGGYTDTQYF. The gene calls are TRBV5-1 and TRBJ2-3; the match to TRBD1 covers 10 bases. J gave up 2 bases and V 4 bases, and 7 bases lay outside the gene matches. This CDR3 is 16 amino acids long. The V gene's germline CDR1 is SGHRS and CDR2 YFSETQ.

The V and J genes are TRBV5-4 and TRBJ2-3; TRBD1 agrees at 7 bases. Germline assignment: CDR1 SGHNT and CDR2 YYREEE (reference sequence). The CDR3 extends over 15 amino acids. Trimming at V came to 1 base and at J to 2 bases, leaving 4 bases not matched to a gene. This chain's CDR3 is CASSLRDRLTDTQYF. For the CDR3, the DNA is TGTGCCAGCAGCTTGAGGGACAGACTCACAGATACGCAGTATTTT.